This T cell receptor beta chain was retrieved from a study of blood T cell repertoires in COVID-19. Participant age was roughly 18 to 90 years, and participants resided in 24 US areas. Original processing methods: Estimated nucleated cell counts came from reference gene primer amplification. Clones were sequenced by immunoSEQ multiplex PCR, and TCRdb holds only the in-frame ones, with some missing. Clone size and the V and J calls come from that table; the DNA yielded D and trimming. The data hold approximately 400,000 clones, with over 75% observed a single time. V lost 2 bases and J lost 8, with 13 bases in between. There are 15 residues in the CDR3. Germline CDR1 SGHDN, CDR2 FVKESK.

The chain couples TRBV14 to TRBJ1-6; no definite D call. This clonotype originated in a man aged 25-45 years who had recovered from COVID-19. The sequenced material came from PBMCs or T cells enriched from blood (not recorded which). In DNA, the CDR3 is TGTGCCAGCAGCCAATTTATAGGACTATATTCACCCCTCCACTTT. As protein: CASSQFIGLYSPLHF.